A selection of T cell receptor beta chains follows, all from one sample in a study of OX40 agonist ivuxolimab in advanced cancers. This table comes from immunoSEQ multiplex PCR, and its TCRdb copy is limited to in-frame clones, with some not included. The sample lists 55,000 to 90,000 clones; just over 85% were seen once. Material: CD4+ or CD8+ T cells sorted from blood, obtained in a trial of the OX40 agonist ivuxolimab. Receptors originate from an adult with an advanced solid tumor such as melanoma, head and neck, liver or kidney cancer. Each CDR3 is given with its conserved first and last residue.

TRBV7-9	TRBJ2-1	CASRLEGLEQFF
TRBV5-5	TRBJ2-1	CASRGLTYNEQFF
TRBV15	TRBJ2-1	CATSGNRAGGLIYNEQFF
TRBV5-6	TRBJ2-3	CASSPFVPEDYSTDTQYF
TRBV11-2	TRBJ1-1	CASSLRGRGLKTDTEAFF
TRBV6-5	TRBJ1-4	CASSQLQTNEKLFF
TRBV11-2	TRBJ2-2	CASSPGAKLFF
TRBV5-6	TRBJ1-1	CASSLFVAGKILPEAFF
TRBV5-5	TRBJ1-5	CASSLAGTGGVSNQPQHF
TRBV7-8	TRBJ2-3	CASSRAGGTDTQYF
TRBV7-3	TRBJ2-3	CASSLLLGSTDTQYF
TRBV28	TRBJ1-1	CASSFAGRGNTEAFF
TRBV5-1	TRBJ2-5	CASSPSPGVETQYF
TRBV28	TRBJ1-1	CASNRGRGGNTEAFF
TRBV10-3	TRBJ2-1	CAIRTSGPNNEQFF
TRBV19	TRBJ2-1	CASRETRYNEQFF
TRBV28	TRBJ2-3	CASSLGGSGTDTQYF
TRBV30	TRBJ2-5	CAWSVTRRETQYF
TRBV6-6	TRBJ1-1	CASSAPGTQGNTEAFF
TRBV19	TRBJ1-5	CASSLLTGYQPQHF
TRBV30	TRBJ1-6	CAWSKAPYNSPLHF
TRBV19	TRBJ1-5	CASRAPFEAQHF
TRBV15	TRBJ2-1	CATHAGESSYNEQFF
TRBV10-3	TRBJ2-1	CALSQGAQGYNEQFF
TRBV7-2	TRBJ1-2	CASSSLVGRKANYGYTF
TRBV28	TRBJ2-7	CASSRTRREQYF
TRBV28	TRBJ1-1	CASRVQGDTEAFF
TRBV5-8	TRBJ1-4	CASMHLGATNEKLFF
TRBV11-2	TRBJ1-2	CASSLGDREVTF
TRBV5-1	TRBJ2-3	CASSSGGGAPDTQYF
TRBV7-8	TRBJ2-7	CASSPTGQSYEQYF
TRBV9	TRBJ2-3	CASTDTGGGDTQYF
TRBV19	TRBJ1-2	CASSILDSGNYGYTF
TRBV11-1	TRBJ1-5	CASSPSENQPQHF
TRBV5-6	TRBJ1-2	CASSLDRGANYGYTF
TRBV28	TRBJ1-6	CASSFLGQGSYNSPLHF
TRBV2	TRBJ1-1	CASPKWQRMNTEAFF
TRBV18	TRBJ1-2	CASSPREGSGYTF
TRBV6-6	TRBJ1-4	CASSQISLNEKLFF
TRBV6-5	TRBJ1-2	CASKVIIGVNYGYTF
TRBV29-1	TRBJ2-5	CSVEGRGGETQYF
TRBV9	TRBJ2-3	CASSVGINTDTQYF
TRBV7-2	TRBJ1-1	CASSLDRDTEAFF
TRBV10-3	TRBJ2-2	CAISGLAGGMNTGELFF